Below, one T cell receptor beta chain is given with its context. The sample is drawn from a study of blood T cell repertoires in COVID-19. At the level of the study: The United States, Italy and Spain were the sources of the acute and convalescent COVID-19 samples. T cells, B-cell-depleted T cells, or PBMCs supplied cDNA or gDNA.

The length of the CDR3 is 17 residues. V was clipped by 2 bases and J by 2 bases; unmatched bases: 10. Looked up from germline, CDR1 is SGHRS and CDR2 is YFSETQ. Per the original data handling: Estimated nucleated cell counts came from reference gene primer amplification. This table comes from immunoSEQ multiplex PCR, and its TCRdb copy is limited to in-frame clones, with some not included. V, J and clone size derive from that table, while D and trimming were established from the DNA sequence. The top ten clones hold roughly 4% of a sample with some 260,000 clones, about 80% of them seen once. Cohorts were assigned according to the clinical history that participants reported.

The rearrangement uses TRBV5-1 and TRBJ2-5; TRBD1 agrees at 9 bases. Sequenced material: PBMCs or T cells enriched from blood (not recorded which). The source of this sequence is a man aged 30 to 45 with acute COVID-19. CDR3 region: CASSLDRGRSPQETQYF. Written as DNA, the CDR3 is TGCGCCAGCAGCTTAGACAGGGGGAGATCCCCACAAGAGACCCAGTACTTC.